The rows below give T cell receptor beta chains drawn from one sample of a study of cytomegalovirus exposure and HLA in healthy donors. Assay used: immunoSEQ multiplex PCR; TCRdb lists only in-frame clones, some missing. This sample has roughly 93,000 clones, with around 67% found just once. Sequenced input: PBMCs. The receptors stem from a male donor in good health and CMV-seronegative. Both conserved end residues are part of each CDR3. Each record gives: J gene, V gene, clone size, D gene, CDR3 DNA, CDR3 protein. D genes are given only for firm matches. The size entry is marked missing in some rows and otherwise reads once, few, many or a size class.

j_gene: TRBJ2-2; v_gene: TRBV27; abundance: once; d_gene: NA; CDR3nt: TGTGCCAGCAGTCCGATGACCGGGACAAGCCGTAGACCCGGGGAGCTGTTTTTT; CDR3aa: CASSPMTGTSRRPGELFF
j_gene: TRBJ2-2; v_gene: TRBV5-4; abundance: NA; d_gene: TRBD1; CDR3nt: TGTGCTAGCAGCCCGCTACAGGGGATGACCGGGGAGCTGTTTTTT; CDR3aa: CASSPLQGMTGELFF
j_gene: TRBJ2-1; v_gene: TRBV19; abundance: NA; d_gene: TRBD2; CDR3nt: TGTGCCAGTAGTGAGCCCAGCGGGGACTACAATGAGCAGTTCTTC; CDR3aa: CASSEPSGDYNEQFF
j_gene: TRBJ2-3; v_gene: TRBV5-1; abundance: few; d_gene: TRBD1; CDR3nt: TGCGCCAGCAGCACCGGACAGGGGACAGATACGCAGTATTTT; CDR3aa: CASSTGQGTDTQYF
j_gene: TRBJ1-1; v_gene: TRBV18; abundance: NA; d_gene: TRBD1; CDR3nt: TGTGCCAGCTCTCGTGGACAGGGAAAAGGGAACACTGAAGCTTTCTTT; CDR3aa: CASSRGQGKGNTEAFF
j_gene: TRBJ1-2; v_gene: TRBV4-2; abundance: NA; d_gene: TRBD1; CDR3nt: TGTGCCAGCAGCCAAGAACTGTACAGGGGTGATGGCTACACCTTC; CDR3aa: CASSQELYRGDGYTF
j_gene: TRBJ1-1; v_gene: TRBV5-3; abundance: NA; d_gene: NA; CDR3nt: TGTGCCAGAAGCCTGAGACAGGCGCGTTTCTTT; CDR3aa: CARSLRQARFF
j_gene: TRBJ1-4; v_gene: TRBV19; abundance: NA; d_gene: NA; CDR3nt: TGTGCCAGCAGAGGACAGCTTTCAACTAATGAAAAACTGTTTTTT; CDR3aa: CASRGQLSTNEKLFF
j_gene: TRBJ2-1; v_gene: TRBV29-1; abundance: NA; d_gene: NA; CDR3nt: TGCAGCGTGAGGGACATGGTGAGGGAGCAGTTCTTC; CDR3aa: CSVRDMVREQFF
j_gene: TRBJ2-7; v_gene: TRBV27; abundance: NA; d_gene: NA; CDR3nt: TGTGCCACCGGGCCATTGGGGGCCTTGGGTTACGAGCAGTACTTC; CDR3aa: CATGPLGALGYEQYF
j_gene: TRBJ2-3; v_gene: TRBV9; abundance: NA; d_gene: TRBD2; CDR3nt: TGTGCCAGCAGCGTGACTAGCGGGAGAATGTTGGGGCCGAGCACAGATACGCAGTATTTT; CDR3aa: CASSVTSGRMLGPSTDTQYF
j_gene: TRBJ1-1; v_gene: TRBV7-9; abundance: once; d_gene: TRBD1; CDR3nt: TGTGCCAGCACCTTAGGCAGACAGGGTGAAGCTTTCTTT; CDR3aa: CASTLGRQGEAFF
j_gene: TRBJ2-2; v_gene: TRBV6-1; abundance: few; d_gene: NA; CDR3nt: TGTGCCAGCAGTGAGCCAGGGAACCTGAACACCGGGGAGCTGTTTTTT; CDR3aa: CASSEPGNLNTGELFF
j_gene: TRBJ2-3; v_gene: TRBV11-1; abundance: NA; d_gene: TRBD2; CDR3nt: TGTGCCAGCAGCGTTCGACTAGCGGGAGCCGATGATACGCAGTATTTT; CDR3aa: CASSVRLAGADDTQYF
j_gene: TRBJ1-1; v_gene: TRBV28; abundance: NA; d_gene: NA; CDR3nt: TGTGCCAGCAGTTCGCGGTTAGGAGCTTTCTTT; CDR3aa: CASSSRLGAFF
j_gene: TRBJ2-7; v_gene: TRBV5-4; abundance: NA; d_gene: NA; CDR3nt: TGTGCCAGCAGCTACGAACGGACAGAGCAGTACTTC; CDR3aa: CASSYERTEQYF
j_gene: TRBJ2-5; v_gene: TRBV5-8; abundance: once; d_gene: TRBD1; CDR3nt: TGTGCCAGTGAGATGACAGGGGGTAGTGAGACCCAGTACTTC; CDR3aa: CASEMTGGSETQYF
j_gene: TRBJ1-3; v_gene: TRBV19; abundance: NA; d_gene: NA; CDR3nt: TGTGCCAGTAGTATCACCGGAGCGGGAAACACCATATATTTT; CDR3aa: CASSITGAGNTIYF
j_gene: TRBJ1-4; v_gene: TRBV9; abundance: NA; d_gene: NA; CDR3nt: TGTGCCAGCAGCTCGGGCGGGGGAACTAATGAAAAACTGTTTTTT; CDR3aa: CASSSGGGTNEKLFF
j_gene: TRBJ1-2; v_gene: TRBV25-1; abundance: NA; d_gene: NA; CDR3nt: TGTGCCAGCAGTGAATATGAGGGCTACACCTTC; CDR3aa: CASSEYEGYTF
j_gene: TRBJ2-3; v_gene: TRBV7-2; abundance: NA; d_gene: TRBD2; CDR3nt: TGTGCCAGCAGCTTAGTCGGCGGGAGGGAGGGGAATACGCAGTATTTT; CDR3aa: CASSLVGGREGNTQYF
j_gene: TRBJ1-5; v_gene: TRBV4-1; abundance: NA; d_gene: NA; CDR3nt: TGCGCCAGCAGCCAAGTTCCCACGACAGTTCAGCCCCAGCATTTT; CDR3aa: CASSQVPTTVQPQHF
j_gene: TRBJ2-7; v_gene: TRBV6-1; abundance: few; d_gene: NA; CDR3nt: TGTGCCAGCGGGGGGACCTACGAGCAGTACTTC; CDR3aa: CASGGTYEQYF
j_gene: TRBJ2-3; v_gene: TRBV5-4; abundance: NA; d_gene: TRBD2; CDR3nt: TGTGCCAGCAGCTTGGTTCGCGGGAGCACGGATACGCAGTATTTT; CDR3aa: CASSLVRGSTDTQYF
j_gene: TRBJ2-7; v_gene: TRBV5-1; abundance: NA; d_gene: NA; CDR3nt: TGCGCCAGCAGAGGGAGCCCCTACGAGCAGTACTTC; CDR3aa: CASRGSPYEQYF
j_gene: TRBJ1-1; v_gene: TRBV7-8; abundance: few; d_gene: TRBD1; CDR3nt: TGTGCCAGCAGCCCGCGGGAGGGGGCCCACACTGAAGCTTTCTTT; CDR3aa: CASSPREGAHTEAFF
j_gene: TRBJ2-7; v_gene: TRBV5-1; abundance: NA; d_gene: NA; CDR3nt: TGCGCCAGCAGCCCGCTTGAGACAGCCATTTGGGAGCAGTACTTC; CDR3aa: CASSPLETAIWEQYF
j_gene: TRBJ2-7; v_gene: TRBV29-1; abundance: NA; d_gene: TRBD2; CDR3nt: TGCAGCGTCCGAGCGGGGTTGGGGGAGCAGTACTTC; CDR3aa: CSVRAGLGEQYF
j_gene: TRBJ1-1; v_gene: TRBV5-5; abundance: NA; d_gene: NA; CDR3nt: TGTGCCAGCAGCTCACGCGGGGGGATGAACACTGAAGCTTTCTTT; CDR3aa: CASSSRGGMNTEAFF
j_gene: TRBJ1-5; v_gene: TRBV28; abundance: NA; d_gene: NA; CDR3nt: TGTGCCAGCAGGGTTTTAGGCGGTCAGCCCCAGCATTTT; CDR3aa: CASRVLGGQPQHF
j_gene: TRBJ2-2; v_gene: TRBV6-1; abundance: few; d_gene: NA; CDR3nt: TGTGCCAGCACCTTGGAGCGGTACACCGGGGAGCTGTTTTTT; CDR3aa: CASTLERYTGELFF
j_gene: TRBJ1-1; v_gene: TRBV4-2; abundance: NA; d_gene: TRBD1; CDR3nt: TGTGCCAGCAGCCAAGATCGGGGACAGGTTATGAACACTGAAGCTTTCTTT; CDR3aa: CASSQDRGQVMNTEAFF
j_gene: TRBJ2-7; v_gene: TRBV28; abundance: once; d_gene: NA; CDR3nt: TGTGCCAGCACCTCCGGGGCCTACGAGCAGTACTTC; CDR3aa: CASTSGAYEQYF
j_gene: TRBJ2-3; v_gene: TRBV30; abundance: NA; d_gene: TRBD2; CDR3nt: TGTGCCTGGAGTGGGGGGACTAGCTTGTCCCTAGATACGCAGTATTTT; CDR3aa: CAWSGGTSLSLDTQYF
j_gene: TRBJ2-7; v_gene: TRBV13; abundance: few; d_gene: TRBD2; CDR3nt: TGTGCCAGCAGCCTTGGACTAGCGGGAACCTACGAGCAGTACTTC; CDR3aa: CASSLGLAGTYEQYF